This paragraph covers one T cell receptor (beta chain) sequence. No antigen is known for it. Vbeta (60) and Jbeta (13) primers were used in the PCR. The data were produced by immunoSEQ multiplex PCR, yet TCRdb's version contains in-frame clones alone and is incomplete. Of around 70,000 clones in the sample, 80% to 90% are singletons; the top ten hold approximately 1.9%. The data belong to a study of cytomegalovirus exposure and HLA in healthy donors. The CDR3 is 15 amino acids. The V gene end was trimmed by 9 bases and the J gene end by 1 base; junction bases not matched to a gene: 10. CDR1 is LNHDA, CDR2 SQIVND, per germline (reference sequence). Study-level points and caveats: Association of a missense DCLRE1C variant with TCR beta V- and J-gene trimming was reported in a later analysis. In most subjects, TCR beta sequences reportedly gave accurate predictions of HLA-A and HLA-B alleles. According to a later analysis, donors in an Asian-associated ancestry cluster reportedly had fewer N-insertions than the roughly 630-donor mean. In a later analysis, parvovirus B19, influenza, CMV and Epstein-Barr virus appeared linked to several top co-occurrence clusters.

This clonotype was sampled from a woman in her thirties in good health and CMV-seronegative. V gene TRBV19 combines with J gene TRBJ1-1, with 8 bases matching TRBD1. The sequenced material came from PBMCs. The CDR3 loop reads CASASNRGRNTEAFF. The CDR3, as DNA: TGTGCCAGCGCCTCGAACAGGGGGAGGAACACTGAAGCTTTCTTT.